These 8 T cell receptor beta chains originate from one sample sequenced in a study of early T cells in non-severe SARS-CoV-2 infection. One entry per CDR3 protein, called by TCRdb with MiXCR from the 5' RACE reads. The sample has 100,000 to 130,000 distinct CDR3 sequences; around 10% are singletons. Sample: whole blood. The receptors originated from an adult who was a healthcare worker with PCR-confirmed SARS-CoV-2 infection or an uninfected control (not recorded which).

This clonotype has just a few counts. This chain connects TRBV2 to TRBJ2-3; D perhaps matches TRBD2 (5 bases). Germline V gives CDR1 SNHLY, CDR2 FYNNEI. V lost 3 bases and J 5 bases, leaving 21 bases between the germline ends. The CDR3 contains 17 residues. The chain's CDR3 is CASSDLAGPHSGDTQYF. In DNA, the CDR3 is TGTGCCAGCAGTGACTTGGCGGGCCCACACAGCGGAGATACGCAGTATTTT.

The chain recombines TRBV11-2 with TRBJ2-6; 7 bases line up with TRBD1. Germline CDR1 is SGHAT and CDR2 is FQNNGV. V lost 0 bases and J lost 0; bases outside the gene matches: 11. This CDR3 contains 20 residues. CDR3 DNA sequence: TGTGCCAGCAGCTTAGATCGGGGACAGCTTCCCCACTCTGGGGCCAACGTCCTGACTTTC. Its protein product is CASSLDRGQLPHSGANVLTF.

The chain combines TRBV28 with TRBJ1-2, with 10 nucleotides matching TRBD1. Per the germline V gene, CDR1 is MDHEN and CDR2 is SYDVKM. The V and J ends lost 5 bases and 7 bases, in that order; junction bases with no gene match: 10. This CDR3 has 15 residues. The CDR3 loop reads CASSIPGQGSSGYTF. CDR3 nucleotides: TGTGCCAGCAGTATCCCGGGACAGGGGTCTAGTGGCTACACCTTC.

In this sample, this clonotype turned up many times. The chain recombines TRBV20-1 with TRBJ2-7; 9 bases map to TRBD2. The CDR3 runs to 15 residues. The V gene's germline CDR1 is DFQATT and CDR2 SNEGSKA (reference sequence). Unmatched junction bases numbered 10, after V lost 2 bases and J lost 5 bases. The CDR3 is CSARPQPRLADEQYF. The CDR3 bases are TGCAGTGCTAGACCCCAACCCAGACTAGCGGACGAGCAGTACTTC.

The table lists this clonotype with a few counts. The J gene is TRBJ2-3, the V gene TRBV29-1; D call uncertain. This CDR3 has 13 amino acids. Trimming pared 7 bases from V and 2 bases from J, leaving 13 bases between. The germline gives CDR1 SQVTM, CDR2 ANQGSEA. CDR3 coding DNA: TGCAGCGAAAGCTCCCTTAACACAGATACGCAGTATTTT. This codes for CSESSLNTDTQYF.

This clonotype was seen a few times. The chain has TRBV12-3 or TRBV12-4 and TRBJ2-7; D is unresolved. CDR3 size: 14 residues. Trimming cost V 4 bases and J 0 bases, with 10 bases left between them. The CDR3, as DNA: TGTGCCAGCAGTTGGACGGTCAGCTCCTACGAGCAGTACTTC. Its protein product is CASSWTVSSYEQYF.

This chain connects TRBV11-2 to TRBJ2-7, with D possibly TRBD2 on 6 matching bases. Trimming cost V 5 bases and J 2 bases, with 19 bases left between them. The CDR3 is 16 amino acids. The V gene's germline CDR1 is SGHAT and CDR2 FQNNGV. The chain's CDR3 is CASSPFITRGAYEQYF. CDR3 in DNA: TGTGCCAGCAGCCCTTTCATTACGCGGGGAGCCTACGAGCAGTACTTC.

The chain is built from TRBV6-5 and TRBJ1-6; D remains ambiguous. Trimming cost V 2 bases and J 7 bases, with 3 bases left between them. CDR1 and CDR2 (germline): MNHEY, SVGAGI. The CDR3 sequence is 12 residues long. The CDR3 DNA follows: TGTGCCAGCAGTTACAGGAATTCACCCCTCCACTTT. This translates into CASSYRNSPLHF.